The 29 T cell receptor beta chains presented below share a single source sample, sequenced in a study of shared clonotypes between healthy human individuals (dated by TCRdb to about 2020). Library preparation employed the immunoSEQ multiplex PCR assay. Here the immuneACCESS table is served through TCRdb, limited to in-frame sequences with V and J called. Missing clones are a known gap in these copies; in checked studies unresolved V genes cover under half, and the rest lacks a known reason. Counted in this sample were under 650,000 clones; around 96% of them appeared once. The ten largest clones take up 0.05% to 0.07% of the sample. Material: naive CD4+ T cells sorted from blood. Sample cell subset or site, as interpreted from the label and publication: CD45RA+ positively selected. These receptors originate from a woman aged 30 to 39 in good health.

The genes are TRBV7-9 and TRBJ2-1; 9 bases align to TRBD2. CDR1 and CDR2 (germline): SEHNR, FQNEAQ (reference sequence). V shed 6 bases, J shed 0 bases, and the junction held 15 bases outside the gene matches. CDR3 length: 19 amino acids. CDR3 nucleotides: TGTGCCAGCAGGAGGGGGGGACTAGCTGATCGGAACTCCTACAATGAGCAGTTCTTC. Its protein is CASRRGGLADRNSYNEQFF. Full variable domain (outside the CDR3, taken from reference TRBV7-9 and TRBJ2-1): DTGVSQNPRHKITKRGQNVTFRCDPISEHNRLYWYRQTLGQGPEFLTYFQNEAQLEKSRLLSDRFSAERPKGSFSTLEIQRTEQGDSAMYLCASRRGGLADRNSYNEQFFGPGTRLTVL.

The rearrangement links TRBV2 to TRBJ2-5; D is undetermined. The V gene's germline CDR1 is SNHLY and CDR2 FYNNEI. Trimming took 4 bases from V and 5 from J, leaving 14 bases between them. The CDR3 spans 14 residues. CDR3 sequence (DNA): TGTGCCAGCAGTGGGCGACCTACCGGGGAGACCCAGTACTTC. Translation: CASSGRPTGETQYF. The full variable domain, its missing parts supplied by reference TRBV2 and TRBJ2-5, is EPEVTQTPSHQVTQMGQEVILRCVPISNHLYFYWYRQILGQKVEFLVSFYNNEISEKSEIFDDQFSVERPDGSNFTLKIRSTKLEDSAMYFCASSGRPTGETQYFGPGTRLLVL.

The rearrangement uses TRBV6-6 and TRBJ2-7; the match to TRBD2 covers 9 bases. V trimming: 2 bases; J trimming: 4 bases; junction bases outside the gene matches: 6. The CDR3 runs 15 residues. Per germline, CDR1 MNHNY and CDR2 SVGAGI (reference sequence). The CDR3 is CASSYDAGGPYEQYF. The CDR3 DNA follows: TGTGCCAGCAGTTACGACGCGGGAGGGCCGTACGAGCAGTACTTC.

This clone came up once. This chain links TRBV30 with TRBJ2-3; unclear D gene. The ends were cut back, 0 bases at V and 4 bases at J, with 8 bases in the middle. Looked up from germline, CDR1 is GTSNPN and CDR2 is SVGIG (reference sequence). The CDR3 extends over 13 amino acids. CDR3: CAWSVGTPDTQYF. The CDR3 DNA sequence: TGTGCCTGGAGTGTGGGTACCCCAGATACGCAGTATTTT.

This clone was counted a single time. This chain links TRBV15 with TRBJ2-3; TRBD1 matches at 8 bases. Germline CDR1 reads LNHNV; CDR2 reads YYDKDF (reference sequence). The CDR3 is 15 residues long. The J segment lost 4 bases and the V segment lost 0 bases, leaving 3 bases of the junction unmatched. CDR3 amino acids: CATSRDVQGADTQYF. CDR3 bases: TGTGCCACCAGCAGAGATGTACAGGGGGCAGATACGCAGTATTTT.

The chain combines TRBV10-1 with TRBJ2-3; either TRBD1 or TRBD2 may fit D (5 bases each). This CDR3 region has 16 residues. Germline V gene data show CDR1 as WNHNN and CDR2 as SYGVQD (reference sequence). Trimming shortened V by 3 bases and J by 6 bases, and 19 bases separated the two germline ends. DNA of the CDR3: TGCGCCAGCAGTGAAGGGCTAGCCCGCCCAGGGGATACGCAGTATTTT. It codes for CASSEGLARPGDTQYF.

V gene TRBV6-6 combines with J gene TRBJ1-1, with D perhaps TRBD1 (5 bases). The CDR3 contains 15 residues. The germline V gene has CDR1 MNHNY and CDR2 SVGAGI (reference sequence). The ends were cut back, 4 bases at V and 5 bases at J, with 17 bases in the middle. The CDR3 bases are TGTGCCAGCAGTTCCCCCGCCAGGGTACGGACTGAAGCTTTCTTT. Translated, it gives CASSSPARVRTEAFF.

The gene calls are TRBV19 and TRBJ1-4; 10 bases are a match to TRBD1. CDR3 length: 14 amino acids. Germline assignment: CDR1 LNHDA and CDR2 SQIVND (reference sequence). J gave up 8 bases and V 8 bases, and 8 bases lay outside the gene matches. The CDR3 bases are TGTGCCAGTGGAAGAGTGACAGGGGGCGAAAAACTGTTTTTT. It specifies CASGRVTGGEKLFF.

The rearrangement links TRBV7-9 to TRBJ1-5, with D possibly TRBD1 on 6 matching bases. The germline V and J ends were trimmed by 2 bases and 4 bases, with 9 bases remaining between them. The CDR3 is made up of 14 amino acids. Germline CDR1 is SEHNR and CDR2 is FQNEAQ (reference sequence). CDR3 coding DNA: TGTGCCAGCAGCTTAAGTCAGGGGAATCAGCCCCAGCATTTT. It codes for CASSLSQGNQPQHF.

The chain carries TRBV5-1 and TRBJ2-1, with D tentatively TRBD1 (5 bases). Germline lookup yields CDR1 SGHRS and CDR2 YFSETQ. CDR3 length equals 14 residues. Trimming left V 0 bases short and J 6 bases short, with 10 bases between. The chain's CDR3 is CASSLVAGPNEQFF. CDR3 coding DNA: TGCGCCAGCAGCTTGGTGGCAGGGCCCAATGAGCAGTTCTTC.

The rearrangement joins TRBV28 to TRBJ2-3; the D gene is possibly TRBD2 (6 bases). The length of the CDR3 is 16 residues. Trimming stripped 2 bases from V and 6 bases from J, with 18 bases between. In germline, CDR1 is MDHEN, CDR2 SYDVKM. The CDR3 reads CASSLAGGMGPDTQYF. CDR3 in DNA: TGTGCCAGCAGTTTAGCCGGGGGAATGGGGCCCGATACGCAGTATTTT.

V and J are TRBV28 and TRBJ2-7; 10 nucleotides match TRBD1. This CDR3 has 15 amino acids. After removal of 5 bases from V and 6 bases from J, the junction contained 10 bases not matched to a gene. Germline CDR1 reads MDHEN; CDR2 reads SYDVKM. The CDR3 spells CASSRSGTGESEQYF. CDR3 nucleotides: TGTGCCAGCAGTCGATCCGGGACAGGGGAAAGCGAGCAGTACTTC.

The V and J genes are TRBV28 and TRBJ2-7; D perhaps matches TRBD2 (6 bases). The ends were cut back, 6 bases at V and 3 bases at J, with 12 bases in the middle. In germline, CDR1 is MDHEN, CDR2 SYDVKM. The CDR3 covers 13 residues. CDR3 bases: TGTGCCAGCAGCAATCTAGCGCGCTACGAGCAGTACTTC. Protein product: CASSNLARYEQYF. The full variable domain, completed using reference TRBV28 and TRBJ2-7, is DVKVTQSSRYLVKRTGEKVFLECVQDMDHENMFWYRQDPGLGLRLIYFSYDVKMKEKGDIPEGYSVSREKKERFSLILESASTNQTSMYLCASSNLARYEQYFGPGTRLTVT.

The chain employs TRBV4-1 and TRBJ2-1, with a possible D match to TRBD1 (6 bases). This CDR3 region has 12 residues. CDR1 and CDR2 (germline): MGHRA, YSYEKL. V lost 4 bases, J lost 9 bases, and 10 bases lay in between. The CDR3 nucleotides read TGCGCCAGCAGCCTCCCAGGGGTTGAGCAGTTCTTC. This encodes CASSLPGVEQFF.

The CDR3 DNA reads TGTGCCAGCAGCTTGGGGATCGGGGTCTACGAGCAGTACTTC. Amino acids: CASSLGIGVYEQYF. The chain recombines TRBV5-6 with TRBJ2-7; weak D call: TRBD2 (5 bases). The CDR3 has 14 residues. The germline gives CDR1 SGHDT, CDR2 YYEEEE. V lost 0 bases and J 3 bases, leaving 10 bases between the germline ends.

The V call is TRBV7-9, the J call TRBJ2-7, with 11 bases lining up with TRBD2. The CDR3 extends over 14 amino acids. Trimming took 3 bases from V and 2 from J; bases not matched to a gene: 0. From germline, CDR1 is SEHNR and CDR2 FQNEAQ (reference sequence). In DNA form, the CDR3 reads TGTGCCAGCAGCTTTAGCGGGAGGGCCTACGAGCAGTACTTC. Translation: CASSFSGRAYEQYF.

V usage is TRBV9 and J usage is TRBJ1-5, with unresolved D. Per the germline V gene, CDR1 is SGDLS and CDR2 is YYNGEE. The CDR3 loop spans 17 amino acids. The ends were cut back, 0 bases at V and 4 bases at J, with 17 bases in the middle. The CDR3: CASSVAGGGRRNQPQHF. The CDR3 DNA is TGTGCCAGCAGCGTAGCCGGTGGCGGGAGGCGAAATCAGCCCCAGCATTTT.

V is TRBV7-9 and J is TRBJ2-1; TRBD2 matches at 10 bases. Trimming removed 5 bases from V and 6 bases from J; junction bases left unmatched: 7. From germline, CDR1 is SEHNR and CDR2 FQNEAQ (reference sequence). This CDR3 spans 15 amino acids. CDR3 sequence: CASSNVRTSGNEQFF. The CDR3 nucleotides are TGTGCCAGCAGCAACGTCAGGACTAGCGGCAATGAGCAGTTCTTC. Filled out from reference TRBV7-9 and TRBJ2-1, the complete variable domain reads DTGVSQNPRHKITKRGQNVTFRCDPISEHNRLYWYRQTLGQGPEFLTYFQNEAQLEKSRLLSDRFSAERPKGSFSTLEIQRTEQGDSAMYLCASSNVRTSGNEQFFGPGTRLTVL.

V gene TRBV4-1 combines with J gene TRBJ1-5; possibly TRBD1 for D (6 bases). CDR3 size: 17 residues. Germline loops: CDR1 MGHRA, CDR2 YSYEKL. V gave up 1 base and J gave up 2 bases, with 15 bases separating them. CDR3 bases: TGCGCCAGCAGCCAAGGCGGCAGGGGTAGAGGCAATCAGCCCCAGCATTTT. Translating gives CASSQGGRGRGNQPQHF.

This clone has only one observation. The chain recombines TRBV2 with TRBJ2-7; D is possibly TRBD2 (6 bases). Germline lookup yields CDR1 SNHLY and CDR2 FYNNEI. Trimming shortened V by 8 bases and J by 2 bases, and 16 bases separated the two germline ends. The CDR3 covers 14 residues. In nucleotides, the CDR3 is TGTGCCAGCCACCGGGACTGGGTCACCTACGAGCAGTACTTC. It is translated as CASHRDWVTYEQYF.

The chain couples TRBV28 to TRBJ2-7, with 9 bases matching TRBD2. V gave up 6 bases and J gave up 4 bases; unmatched junction bases: 4. This CDR3 is 13 amino acids long. Germline CDR1 reads MDHEN; CDR2 reads SYDVKM. Here the CDR3 DNA reads TGTGCCAGCAGCTTAGCGGGAGTATACGAGCAGTACTTC. This codes for CASSLAGVYEQYF.

The J gene is TRBJ2-7, the V gene TRBV19, with a tentative D call TRBD1 (5 bases). This CDR3 has 14 amino acids. Germline assignment: CDR1 LNHDA and CDR2 SQIVND (reference sequence). V was cut by 5 bases and J by 6 bases, with 17 bases left in between. CDR3 sequence (DNA): TGTGCCAGTAGTTCCCAGGGAAGGGTATTCGAGCAGTACTTC. It yields the protein CASSSQGRVFEQYF.

This chain joins TRBV28 and TRBJ2-5, with D maybe TRBD1 (6 bases). Germline V gene lookup returns CDR1 MDHEN and CDR2 SYDVKM. CDR3 length: 13 amino acids. V dropped 5 bases and J dropped 5 bases, with 12 bases sitting between them. CDR3 coding DNA: TGTGCCAGCAGTACAGGGTGGGGGGAGACCCAGTACTTC. Translated, it gives CASSTGWGETQYF. Combining the CDR3 with reference TRBV28 and TRBJ2-5 gives the whole variable domain DVKVTQSSRYLVKRTGEKVFLECVQDMDHENMFWYRQDPGLGLRLIYFSYDVKMKEKGDIPEGYSVSREKKERFSLILESASTNQTSMYLCASSTGWGETQYFGPGTRLLVL.

The CDR3 nucleotides read TGCGCCAGCAGCTTACAGGGGGCCGATGAGCAGTTCTTC. The encoded protein is CASSLQGADEQFF. The chain couples TRBV5-1 to TRBJ2-1; TRBD1 aligns across 9 bases. The J segment lost 8 bases and the V segment lost 2 bases, leaving 2 bases of the junction unmatched. The CDR3 is 13 amino acids. Germline V lookup: CDR1 SGHRS, CDR2 YFSETQ.

The chain employs TRBV19 and TRBJ2-7; possible D gene TRBD2, 5 bases. From germline, CDR1 is LNHDA and CDR2 SQIVND (reference sequence). The CDR3 is 14 amino acids. V shed 4 bases and J shed 2 bases, with 12 bases lying between them. CDR3 loop: CASSTRTPAYEQYF. The CDR3 region has the DNA TGTGCCAGTAGTACCCGGACTCCCGCCTACGAGCAGTACTTC. Complete variable domain (other parts from reference TRBV19 and TRBJ2-7): DGGITQSPKYLFRKEGQNVTLSCEQNLNHDAMYWYRQDPGQGLRLIYYSQIVNDFQKGDIAEGYSVSREKKESFPLTVTSAQKNPTAFYLCASSTRTPAYEQYFGPGTRLTVT.

The rearrangement uses TRBV2 and TRBJ2-7, with D perhaps assigned TRBD1 or TRBD2 (5 bases each). The ends were cut back, 7 bases at V and 6 bases at J, with 13 bases in the middle. Looked up from germline, CDR1 is SNHLY and CDR2 is FYNNEI. This CDR3 comprises 12 residues. The CDR3 spells CASNRDEGEQYF. The CDR3 nucleotides read TGTGCCAGCAACCGGGACGAAGGCGAGCAGTACTTC. Drawing the rest from reference TRBV2 and TRBJ2-7, the complete variable domain is EPEVTQTPSHQVTQMGQEVILRCVPISNHLYFYWYRQILGQKVEFLVSFYNNEISEKSEIFDDQFSVERPDGSNFTLKIRSTKLEDSAMYFCASNRDEGEQYFGPGTRLTVT.

The chain recombines TRBV19 with TRBJ2-2; TRBD1 matches 10 bases. V dropped 3 bases and J dropped 5; count of bases not matched to a gene: 6. The germline gives CDR1 LNHDA, CDR2 SQIVND (reference sequence). The CDR3 runs 16 residues. The CDR3 protein is CASSMDRTGGTGELFF. The DNA of the CDR3 is TGTGCCAGTAGTATGGATAGGACAGGGGGAACCGGGGAGCTGTTTTTT.

The chain combines TRBV9 with TRBJ2-5, with 7 bases fitting TRBD1. Trimming at V came to 4 bases and at J to 2 bases, leaving 5 bases not matched to a gene. CDR3 length: 14 residues. Germline V lookup: CDR1 SGDLS, CDR2 YYNGEE. The CDR3 loop is CASSPPGGQETQYF. DNA of the CDR3: TGTGCCAGCAGCCCTCCAGGGGGTCAAGAGACCCAGTACTTC. The variable domain in full, completed from reference TRBV9 and TRBJ2-5, reads DSGVTQTPKHLITATGQRVTLRCSPRSGDLSVYWYQQSLDQGLQFLIQYYNGEERAKGNILERFSAQQFPDLHSELNLSSLELGDSALYFCASSPPGGQETQYFGPGTRLLVL.

This chain links TRBV5-6 with TRBJ1-3; the D is unclear. Between the trimmed V and J ends, which lost 3 bases and 4 bases, there was a span of 17 bases. The CDR3 has 16 amino acids. Per germline, CDR1 SGHDT and CDR2 YYEEEE. CDR3 region: CASSYWTKLWGNTIYF. CDR3 DNA sequence: TGTGCCAGCAGCTATTGGACCAAACTGTGGGGAAACACCATATATTTT. Full variable domain (rest looked up from reference TRBV5-6 and TRBJ1-3): DAGVTQSPTHLIKTRGQQVTLRCSPKSGHDTVSWYQQALGQGPQFIFQYYEEEERQRGNFPDRFSGHQFPNYSSELNVNALLLGDSALYLCASSYWTKLWGNTIYFGEGSWLTVV.